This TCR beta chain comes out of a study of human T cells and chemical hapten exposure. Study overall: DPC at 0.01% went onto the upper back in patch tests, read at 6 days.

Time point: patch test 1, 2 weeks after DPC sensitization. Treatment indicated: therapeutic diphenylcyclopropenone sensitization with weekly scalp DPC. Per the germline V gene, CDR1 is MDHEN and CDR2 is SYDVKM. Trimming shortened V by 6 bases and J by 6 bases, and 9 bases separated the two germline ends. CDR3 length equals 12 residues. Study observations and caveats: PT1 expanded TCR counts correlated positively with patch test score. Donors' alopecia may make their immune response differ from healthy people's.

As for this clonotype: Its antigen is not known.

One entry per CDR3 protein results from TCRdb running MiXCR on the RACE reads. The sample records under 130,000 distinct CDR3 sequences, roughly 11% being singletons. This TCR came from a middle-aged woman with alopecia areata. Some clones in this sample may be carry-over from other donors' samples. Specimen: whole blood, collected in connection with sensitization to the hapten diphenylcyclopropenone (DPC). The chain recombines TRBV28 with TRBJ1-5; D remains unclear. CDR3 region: CASRQAFQPQHF. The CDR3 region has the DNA TGTGCCAGCAGGCAGGCTTTTCAGCCCCAGCATTTT.